This T cell receptor (beta chain) came from a study of T cell changes during pregnancy in multiple sclerosis. The V end was cut by 5 bases, the J end by 0 bases, with 8 bases between. Germline loops: CDR1 MNHEY, CDR2 SMNVEV (reference sequence). The CDR3 is made up of 13 amino acids. Using immunoSEQ multiplex PCR, the repertoire was profiled, and TCRdb retains in-frame clones only, with some absent. This sample has about 59,000 clones, with about 94% found just once. The sequence was collected from a female donor with multiple sclerosis, enrolled in a pregnancy study. The chain carries TRBV27 and TRBJ2-7; D not resolved. Material: CD8+ T cells from peripheral blood mononuclear cells, obtained after pregnancy. CDR3 coding DNA: TGTGCCAGCAGTCCGGGTGGCTCCTACGAGCAGTACTTC. It encodes CASSPGGSYEQYF.